These 20 T cell receptor beta chains were all obtained from the same sample, sequenced in a study of sequential checkpoint blockade in melanoma. Profiling relied on immunoSEQ multiplex PCR, and the TCRdb table lists in-frame clones only, not all of them. The table lists 5,000 to 7,000 clones, roughly 21% of them singletons, with around 11% in the top ten. Treatment reported: randomized to nivolumab then ipilimumab (arm A) or the reverse (arm B). The starting material was tumor tissue (inferred from file names), obtained from a patient given nivolumab and ipilimumab in sequence. These receptors came from a human donor with melanoma.

This clone was seen a few times. This chain uses TRBV6-8 with TRBJ2-5; 15 bases are shared with TRBD2. The V gene end was trimmed by 5 bases and the J gene end by 2 bases; junction bases not matched to a gene: 3. The CDR3 totals 16 residues. Per the germline V gene, CDR1 is MNHGY and CDR2 is SAAAGT. The CDR3 DNA is TGTGCCAGCAGTACCGGACTAGCGGGAGGGCAAGAGACCCAGTACTTC. Amino acids: CASSTGLAGGQETQYF.

This chain uses TRBV5-1 with TRBJ1-4; 8 bases are shared with TRBD1. This CDR3 has 18 residues. The germline V gene encodes CDR1 SGHRS and CDR2 YFSETQ. Trimming took 6 bases from V and 0 from J; bases not matched to a gene: 13. The CDR3 protein is CASKEGRGHGATNEKLFF. In nucleotides, the CDR3 is TGCGCCAGCAAAGAGGGCAGGGGGCATGGGGCAACTAATGAAAAACTGTTTTTT.

The rearrangement links TRBV5-1 to TRBJ2-6; D gene ambiguous. Trimming shortened V by 1 base and J by 3 bases, and 17 bases separated the two germline ends. The germline V gene has CDR1 SGHRS and CDR2 YFSETQ. The CDR3 contains 18 residues. The CDR3 is CASSLIGQASGGANVLTF. The CDR3, as DNA: TGCGCCAGCAGCTTGATAGGTCAGGCCTCGGGTGGGGCCAACGTCCTGACTTTC.

This clone is deemed medium-sized. The chain couples TRBV11-3 to TRBJ2-3, with D unclear. From germline, CDR1 is SGHNT and CDR2 YENEEA. The CDR3 extends over 15 amino acids. Deletions cut 2 bases from V and 0 bases from J, with 9 bases between. The CDR3 loop is CASSLISTSTDTQYF. The CDR3 DNA is TGTGCCAGCAGCTTAATTTCCACTAGCACAGATACGCAGTATTTT.

This clone was seen a handful of times. This rearrangement joins TRBV19 to TRBJ2-7; 8 bases fit TRBD2. With V trimmed by 3 bases and J by 3 bases, 1 base remained unmatched. The CDR3 is made up of 13 amino acids. Germline lookup yields CDR1 LNHDA and CDR2 SQIVND (reference sequence). The CDR3 DNA follows: TGTGCCAGTAGTATCGGGGGGGGCTACGAGCAGTACTTC. Protein product: CASSIGGGYEQYF.

The chain combines TRBV6-8 with TRBJ2-7; D call uncertain. CDR1 and CDR2 from the germline V gene are MNHGY and SAAAGT. Trimming removed 6 bases from V and 3 bases from J, with 12 bases in between. The CDR3 is 13 amino acids. DNA of the CDR3: TGTGCCAGCAGCCCGCCTACTGGCTACGAGCAGTACTTC. Protein product: CASSPPTGYEQYF.

Note on this clone: An end of the junction does not agree with germline; a read error may underlie this. CDR3 region: CSVAPRGNAEAFF. The CDR3 coding sequence is TGCAGCGTTGCGCCCCGGGGGAACGCTGAAGCTTTCTTT. The chain uses TRBV29-1 and TRBJ1-1; D is possibly TRBD1 (5 bases). The CDR3 is 13 residues long. Germline V gene data show CDR1 as SQVTM and CDR2 as ANQGSEA.

J is TRBJ2-2 and V is TRBV5-1; 8 positions agree with TRBD2. In germline, CDR1 is SGHRS, CDR2 YFSETQ. The CDR3 has 14 residues. V lost 4 bases, J lost 4 bases, and 3 bases stayed unmatched. DNA of the CDR3: TGCGCCAGCAGCAGACTAGCGCTCACCGGGGAGCTGTTTTTT. Translated, it gives CASSRLALTGELFF. Full variable domain (remainder filled in from reference TRBV5-1 and TRBJ2-2): KAGVTQTPRYLIKTRGQQVTLSCSPISGHRSVSWYQQTPGQGLQFLFEYFSETQRNKGNFPGRFSGRQFSNSRSEMNVSTLELGDSALYLCASSRLALTGELFFGEGSRLTVL.

This clone ranks as medium-sized (0.01 to 0.1%). The chain carries TRBV6-8 and TRBJ2-6, with D perhaps TRBD1 (6 bases). Germline CDR1 reads MNHGY; CDR2 reads SAAAGT. CDR3 length: 19 amino acids. Trimming cost V 2 bases and J 4 bases, with 21 bases left between them. CDR3 in DNA: TGTGCCAGCAGTTACGATTTGGCAGGGACATTAGCGGGGGCCAACGTCCTGACTTTC. Amino acids: CASSYDLAGTLAGANVLTF.

This rearrangement joins TRBV18 to TRBJ2-1; 9 bases align to TRBD2. The CDR3 loop spans 15 amino acids. Unmatched junction bases numbered 4, after V lost 0 bases and J lost 7 bases. The germline V gene encodes CDR1 KGHSH and CDR2 LQKENI. The chain's CDR3 is CASSPPSGSENEQFF. The DNA for the CDR3 is TGTGCCAGCTCACCACCTAGCGGGAGTGAGAATGAGCAGTTCTTC. Full variable domain (remainder filled in from reference TRBV18 and TRBJ2-1): NAGVMQNPRHLVRRRGQEARLRCSPMKGHSHVYWYRQLPEEGLKFMVYLQKENIIDESGMPKERFSAEFPKEGPSILRIQQVVRGDSAAYFCASSPPSGSENEQFFGPGTRLTVL.

This clone was detected only a few times. The chain links TRBV14 to TRBJ1-1; 7 bases match TRBD1. The trim removed 5 bases at V and 1 base at J, leaving 13 bases unmatched. Germline CDR1 and CDR2: SGHDN and FVKESK. There are 17 residues in the CDR3. Written as DNA, the CDR3 is TGTGCCAGCAGCGCCCGAAGCGGGGACAGAGCGAACACTGAAGCTTTCTTT. The encoded protein is CASSARSGDRANTEAFF.

The chain is built from TRBV19 and TRBJ2-7, with D possibly being TRBD1 (6 bases). Trimming took 4 bases from V and 6 from J, leaving 13 bases between them. The CDR3 is made up of 13 amino acids. The V gene's germline CDR1 is LNHDA and CDR2 SQIVND (reference sequence). DNA for the CDR3: TGTGCCAGTAGTACCGGGACAATACGCGAGCAGTACTTC. Protein sequence: CASSTGTIREQYF.

This clone appeared a few times. The V gene is TRBV5-1, the J gene TRBJ1-5, with D tentatively TRBD1 (5 bases). Trimming pared 2 bases from V and 1 base from J, leaving 7 bases between. The CDR3 runs to 14 residues. CDR1 and CDR2 from the germline V gene are SGHRS and YFSETQ. The DNA of the CDR3 is TGCGCCAGCAGCTTAGGGGAGAGCAATCAGCCCCAGCATTTT. It yields the protein CASSLGESNQPQHF.

This clone was counted many times. The rearrangement uses TRBV11-3 and TRBJ1-1; D remains ambiguous. Germline-derived CDR1 and CDR2 are SGHNT and YENEEA. V lost 3 bases, J lost 1 base, and 9 bases lay in between. This CDR3 has 14 residues. In DNA form, the CDR3 reads TGTGCCAGCAGCTTTTGGGCGGGGAACACTGAAGCTTTCTTT. Amino acids: CASSFWAGNTEAFF.

The rearrangement uses TRBV19 and TRBJ2-7; tentatively, D is TRBD1 (5 bases). Germline-derived CDR1 and CDR2 are LNHDA and SQIVND (reference sequence). The CDR3 length is 16 residues. V shed 5 bases and J shed 6 bases, with 23 bases lying between them. The CDR3, as DNA: TGTGCCAGTAGTGGGTGGGGCAGAGGATTGACGTCCGAGCAGTACTTC. Its translation: CASSGWGRGLTSEQYF.

Only a few counts were recorded for this clone. V and J are TRBV6-8 and TRBJ1-2, with D unclear. Germline V gives CDR1 MNHGY, CDR2 SAAAGT. There are 13 residues in the CDR3. Trimming removed 0 bases from V and 7 bases from J, with 9 bases in between. The CDR3 DNA reads as TGTGCCAGCAGTTACTCGGCCAAAGGTGGCTACACCTTC. It encodes CASSYSAKGGYTF.

This clone is termed large. The rearrangement uses TRBV28 and TRBJ1-5, with D possibly being TRBD1 (5 bases). Trimming shortened V by 2 bases and J by 4 bases, and 9 bases separated the two germline ends. The CDR3 loop spans 14 amino acids. Looked up from germline, CDR1 is MDHEN and CDR2 is SYDVKM. The CDR3 DNA is TGTGCCAGCAGTTTAATGCAGGGTAATCAGCCCCAGCATTTT. Its protein product is CASSLMQGNQPQHF. The full variable domain, rest sourced from reference TRBV28 and TRBJ1-5, is DVKVTQSSRYLVKRTGEKVFLECVQDMDHENMFWYRQDPGLGLRLIYFSYDVKMKEKGDIPEGYSVSREKKERFSLILESASTNQTSMYLCASSLMQGNQPQHFGDGTRLSIL.

This clone was seen more than once but under ten times. The chain carries TRBV2 and TRBJ2-3; TRBD2 might be the D (5 bases). This CDR3 has 17 residues. Germline V gene lookup returns CDR1 SNHLY and CDR2 FYNNEI. With 5 bases removed from V and 3 bases from J, the gap between germline ends came to 21 bases. CDR3 coding DNA: TGTGCCAGCAGTTTTTTCCTTGAGAGGTGGAGGACAGATACGCAGTATTTT. Translated: CASSFFLERWRTDTQYF.

This clone is medium-sized. The gene calls are TRBV6-8 and TRBJ1-6, with D unresolved. The V end was cut by 4 bases, the J end by 2 bases, with 9 bases between. The CDR3 covers 15 residues. Germline V gene lookup returns CDR1 MNHGY and CDR2 SAAAGT. The CDR3 loop is CASSLGATYNSPLHF. The DNA for the CDR3 is TGTGCCAGCAGTTTAGGAGCAACCTATAATTCACCCCTCCACTTT.

The table lists this clone with a few counts. The chain joins TRBV10-3 to TRBJ2-2; 7 nucleotides align to TRBD1. The CDR3 loop spans 15 amino acids. Germline trimming cut 0 bases from V and 6 bases from J; bases unmatched to any gene: 4. Per germline, CDR1 ENHRY and CDR2 SYGVKD. The CDR3 DNA reads TGTGCCATCAGTGAGTCTTGGCAGGGGGCCGGGGAGCTGTTTTTT. It is translated as CAISESWQGAGELFF.